Listed here is a single T cell receptor beta chain. What it recognizes is unknown. In germline, CDR1 is MNHEY, CDR2 SVGEGT. V gave up 4 bases and J gave up 2 bases; unmatched junction bases: 1. The CDR3 contains 15 residues. The source of the sample is a study of vaccination effects on CD4 cells after COVID-19. As for the study in general: Using viral peptide pools, the ViraFEST assay grew out antigen-specific CD4+ T cells prior to sequencing.

With roughly 9 days of culture completed, CD4+ T cells were isolated. All study participants received two doses of BNT162b2 or mRNA-1273 vaccine. All vaccine recipients tested negative for nucleocapsid antibodies and had never contracted SARS-CoV-2 infection. Sequenced by immunoSEQ multiplex PCR; TCRdb stores in-frame clones only, minus some. In the table there are more than 55,000 clones, 78% of which are singletons. The sequence was collected from a human donor who received a COVID-19 vaccine. The chain couples TRBV6-2 or TRBV6-3 to TRBJ2-6; 8 bases agree with TRBD1. The sequences come from CD4+ T cells from PBMCs cultured without peptide, collected after COVID-19 vaccination. CDR3: CASSSGGAGANVLTF. In nucleotides, the CDR3 is TGTGCCAGCAGTTCAGGGGGCGCTGGGGCCAACGTCCTGACTTTC.